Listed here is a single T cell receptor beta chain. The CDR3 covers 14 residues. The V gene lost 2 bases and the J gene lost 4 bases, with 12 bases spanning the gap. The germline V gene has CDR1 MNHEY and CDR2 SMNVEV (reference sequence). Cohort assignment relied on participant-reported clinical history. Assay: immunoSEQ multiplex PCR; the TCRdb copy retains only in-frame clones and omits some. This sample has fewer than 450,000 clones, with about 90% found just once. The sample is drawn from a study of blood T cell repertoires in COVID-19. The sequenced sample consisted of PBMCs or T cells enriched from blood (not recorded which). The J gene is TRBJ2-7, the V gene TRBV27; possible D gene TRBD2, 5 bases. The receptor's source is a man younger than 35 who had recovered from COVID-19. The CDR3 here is CASSLGGSGYEQYF. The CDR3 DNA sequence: TGTGCCAGCAGTTTAGGTGGGAGTGGGTACGAGCAGTACTTC.